One sample yielded the 24 T cell receptor beta chains listed below, sequenced in a study of T cells in Graves' hyperthyroidism and ophthalmopathy. Amplification of TCR beta CDR3 regions used RNA as the template. TCR CDR3 regions were first amplified by RT-PCR with HTBI primers. A single record per CDR3 protein comes from TCRdb applying MiXCR to the multiplex PCR reads. Of about 350,000 distinct CDR3 sequences listed, roughly 18% are singletons. Material for sequencing was blood. The receptors come from a woman aged 40 to 50 with Graves' ophthalmopathy.

This clonotype was seen at least ten times. Here the CDR3 reads CASSVRAGAYEQYF. The CDR3, as DNA: TGTGCCAGCAGCGTAAGAGCGGGGGCCTACGAGCAGTACTTC. This rearrangement joins TRBV9 to TRBJ2-7, with 8 positions matching TRBD2. With 1 base clipped from V and 2 bases from J, the junction kept 2 bases outside the gene matches. The germline CDR1 and CDR2 sequences are SGDLS and YYNGEE. The CDR3 runs 14 residues.

This chain connects TRBV6-1 to TRBJ2-2, with D possibly TRBD1 on 6 matching bases. CDR3 length: 14 residues. Trimming removed 6 bases from V and 7 bases from J, with 15 bases in between. The germline CDR1 and CDR2 sequences are MNHNS and SASEGT. As DNA, the CDR3 is TGTGCCAGCAGAGACACAGGGCTTGGCGGGGAGCTGTTTTTT. As protein: CASRDTGLGGELFF.

This clonotype was seen once. The rearrangement links TRBV20-1 to TRBJ1-1, with D perhaps TRBD1 (5 bases). The CDR3 has 14 residues. Trimming took off 3 bases at V and 3 bases at J, with 14 bases between the two ends. In germline, CDR1 is DFQATT, CDR2 SNEGSKA (reference sequence). The CDR3 DNA reads as TGCAGTGCTAGGCGGGCAGGGTGGGACACTGAAGCTTTCTTT. It encodes CSARRAGWDTEAFF.

The J gene is TRBJ1-5, the V gene TRBV30, with unresolved D. This CDR3 comprises 13 residues. CDR1 is GTSNPN and CDR2 is SVGIG in the germline V gene (reference sequence). Trimming stripped 2 bases from V and 5 bases from J, with 10 bases between. CDR3 nucleotides: TGTGCCTGGAGTATCACAGATTATCAGCCCCAGCATTTT. Translated: CAWSITDYQPQHF.

This clonotype was detected ten times or more. The V gene is TRBV19, the J gene TRBJ2-7, with TRBD1 as a possible D gene (5 bases). V gave up 1 base and J gave up 6 bases, with 10 bases separating them. CDR1 LNHDA and CDR2 SQIVND come from the germline V gene (reference sequence). The CDR3 runs 13 residues. CDR3 DNA: TGTGCCAGTAGTATAGGGGGCTTCGGCGAGCAGTACTTC. Protein product: CASSIGGFGEQYF.

In its sample, this clonotype was seen a few times. V usage is TRBV29-1 and J usage is TRBJ2-7, with TRBD2 matching over 9 bases. Germline CDR1 SQVTM, CDR2 ANQGSEA. The ends lost 3 bases at V and 6 bases at J; junction bases unmatched: 9. CDR3 length equals 14 residues. CDR3 sequence (DNA): TGCAGCGTTGAGCCACTAGCGGGTTCTTTCGAGCAGTACTTC. As protein: CSVEPLAGSFEQYF.

The gene calls are TRBV2 and TRBJ1-1; tentatively, D is TRBD1 (6 bases). The CDR3 sequence is 15 residues long. Trimming removed 0 bases at V and 2 bases at J, with 10 bases between. The V gene's germline CDR1 is SNHLY and CDR2 FYNNEI. The CDR3 region has the DNA TGTGCCAGCAGTGAAGCGCCGGGGACAAACACTGAAGCTTTCTTT. Amino acid sequence: CASSEAPGTNTEAFF.

This clonotype was recorded at least ten times. The rearrangement joins TRBV6-5 to TRBJ1-5, with D unresolved. The V gene lost 7 bases and the J gene lost 9 bases, with 16 bases spanning the gap. The CDR3 loop spans 13 amino acids. In germline, CDR1 is MNHEY, CDR2 SVGAGI. For the CDR3, the DNA is TGTGCCAGCACGCGCGGTTCATCGATGCCCCAGCATTTT. Its translation: CASTRGSSMPQHF.

This clonotype was counted ten times or more. J is TRBJ1-2 and V is TRBV4-1; unclear D gene. Germline V lookup: CDR1 MGHRA, CDR2 YSYEKL. V was pared by 0 bases and J by 8 bases, with 16 bases between. The CDR3 loop spans 15 amino acids. CDR3 amino acids: CASSQDAGGQRGYTF. CDR3 coding DNA: TGCGCCAGCAGCCAAGATGCGGGAGGGCAGCGAGGCTACACCTTC.

This clonotype has a count of ten or more. The chain is built from TRBV7-2 and TRBJ2-7; D tentatively fits TRBD1 or TRBD2 (5 bases each). Germline V CDR1 and CDR2: SGHTA, FQGNSA. V was trimmed by 3 bases and J by 6 bases, leaving 15 bases between them. The CDR3 contains 14 residues. CDR3 in DNA: TGTGCCAGCAGCTTTCCCCGGGACCGAAGCGAGCAGTACTTC. It is translated as CASSFPRDRSEQYF.

This clonotype was seen repeatedly, ten times or more. This may be a read error, as it is one base from a much larger clone. This chain uses TRBV6-5 with TRBJ1-2, with 10 bases aligning to TRBD1. The CDR3 runs to 14 residues. Germline V gene lookup returns CDR1 MNHEY and CDR2 SVGAGI. CDR3 nucleotides: TGTGCCAGCAGTTCCGCCGGGACAGGGGCCTTGAGGGCCTTC. This translates into CASSSAGTGALRAF.

This clonotype was counted at least ten times. The J gene is TRBJ2-7, the V gene TRBV6-5; TRBD2 agrees at 14 bases. Germline V lookup: CDR1 MNHEY, CDR2 SVGAGI. The V segment lost 3 bases and the J segment 3 bases; nucleotides outside the gene matches: 10. The CDR3 has 18 amino acids. The CDR3 nucleotides read TGTGCCAGCAGTTATAGGGGGACTAGCGGGAGATCGGACTACGAGCAGTACTTC. It specifies CASSYRGTSGRSDYEQYF.

V is TRBV20-1 and J is TRBJ2-5; D not certain. The CDR3 length is 13 residues. Germline CDR1 is DFQATT and CDR2 is SNEGSKA (reference sequence). The germline V and J ends were trimmed by 5 bases and 1 base, with 11 bases remaining between them. The CDR3 protein is CSAPPQTQETQYF. The CDR3, as DNA: TGCAGTGCTCCCCCGCAGACCCAAGAGACCCAGTACTTC.

The rearrangement uses TRBV28 and TRBJ2-5; tentative D call: TRBD1 (5 bases). The CDR3 runs 15 residues. The V end was cut by 5 bases, the J end by 3 bases, with 16 bases between. Germline CDR1 MDHEN, CDR2 SYDVKM. CDR3 bases: TGTGCCAGCAGTGGTCGGACAAACCGAAAAGAGACCCAGTACTTC. This translates into CASSGRTNRKETQYF.

This clonotype came up many times. The chain links TRBV6-5 to TRBJ2-5; D is possibly TRBD1 (7 bases). Looked up from germline, CDR1 is MNHEY and CDR2 is SVGAGI. V lost 7 bases, J lost 5 bases, and 26 bases lay in between. CDR3 length equals 17 residues. DNA for the CDR3: TGTGCCAGCAAACGAGGGGGCGCGGGACCACAAGGGGAGACCCAGTACTTC. Translated: CASKRGGAGPQGETQYF.

This chain joins TRBV7-2 and TRBJ1-1, with D unresolved. CDR3 length: 16 residues. Germline CDR1 and CDR2: SGHTA and FQGNSA. V was cut by 1 base and J by 4 bases, with 16 bases left in between. CDR3 residues: CASSLVLVSGGTEAFF. The CDR3 DNA reads TGTGCCAGCAGCTTAGTGCTGGTAAGCGGAGGCACTGAAGCTTTCTTT.

This chain joins TRBV6-1 and TRBJ2-7; a weak D match, TRBD2 (6 bases). In germline, CDR1 is MNHNS, CDR2 SASEGT. This CDR3 is 12 amino acids long. V was pared by 8 bases and J by 2 bases, with 10 bases between. The CDR3 region has the DNA TGTGCCAGCGACGGGACTGCCTACGAGCAGTACTTC. Encoded protein: CASDGTAYEQYF.

The genes are TRBV6-1 and TRBJ1-5; a weak D match, TRBD1 (6 bases). The CDR3 loop spans 14 amino acids. Germline CDR1 MNHNS, CDR2 SASEGT. V gave up 6 bases and J gave up 1 base, with 10 bases separating them. The CDR3 nucleotides are TGTGCCAGCAGGGGACAAATAAGCAATCAGCCCCAGCATTTT. Encoded protein: CASRGQISNQPQHF.

Ten or more counts support this clonotype. The genes are TRBV28 and TRBJ1-1; D gene ambiguous. The ends were cut back, 3 bases at V and 12 bases at J, with 17 bases in the middle. The CDR3 consists of 13 residues. In germline, CDR1 is MDHEN, CDR2 SYDVKM. CDR3 nucleotide sequence: TGTGCCAGCAGTTTTAGGTCCGGGTACGGTACTTTCTTT. Amino acids: CASSFRSGYGTFF.

This clonotype was seen ten or more times. J is TRBJ1-2 and V is TRBV6-5; weak D call: TRBD1 (5 bases). The CDR3 spans 13 residues. V was trimmed by 10 bases and J by 2 bases, leaving 14 bases between them. Germline-derived CDR1 and CDR2 are MNHEY and SVGAGI. The CDR3 protein is CATSRARNYGYTF. The CDR3 DNA sequence: TGTGCCACCTCCAGGGCGAGGAACTATGGCTACACCTTC.

This clonotype was seen ten or more times. The J gene is TRBJ1-2, the V gene TRBV2; D gene uncertain. V was trimmed by 3 bases and J by 3 bases, leaving 14 bases between them. The CDR3 has 15 amino acids. Germline CDR1 is SNHLY and CDR2 is FYNNEI. For the CDR3, the DNA is TGTGCCAGCAGTGATGGACGGGATTTCGACTATGGCTACACCTTC. It is translated as CASSDGRDFDYGYTF.

This clonotype was counted ten times or more. V gene TRBV24-1 combines with J gene TRBJ2-2, with D perhaps assigned TRBD1 or TRBD2 (5 bases each). The CDR3 consists of 18 residues. In germline, CDR1 is KGHDR, CDR2 SFDVKD. The V end was cut by 0 bases, the J end by 6 bases, with 19 bases between. CDR3 sequence: CATSDLPLGELAAGELFF. CDR3 in DNA: TGTGCCACCAGTGATTTGCCTTTAGGGGAGCTGGCGGCCGGGGAGCTGTTTTTT.

There are a few counts of this clonotype. It may be a read error: a sequence one base away is much more abundant. The chain recombines TRBV28 with TRBJ2-7; D not certain. The CDR3 has 11 amino acids. Germline CDR1 reads MDHEN; CDR2 reads SYDVKM. V was cut by 7 bases and J by 2 bases, with 6 bases left in between. The CDR3 spells CASNKAYEQYF. The CDR3 coding sequence is TGTGCCAGCAACAAGGCCTACGAGCAGTACTTC.

This clonotype has ten or more counts. The V and J genes are TRBV24-1 and TRBJ2-2; weak D call: TRBD1 (6 bases). The V end lost 4 bases, the J end lost 7 bases, and 15 bases lay between the germline ends. The CDR3 has 15 residues. The germline V gene has CDR1 KGHDR and CDR2 SFDVKD. DNA of the CDR3: TGTGCCACCAGTGAGTCGACAGGTCCGAACGGGGAGCTGTTTTTT. The encoded protein is CATSESTGPNGELFF.